This T cell receptor beta chain was observed in a study of blood T cell repertoires in COVID-19. Study at large: The cDNA or gDNA used as material had been derived from T cells, B-cell-depleted T cells, or PBMCs.

Trimming left V 7 bases short and J 0 bases short, with 20 bases between. This CDR3 is built from 16 residues. Germline CDR1 is SGHRS and CDR2 is YFSETQ. Sequenced by immunoSEQ multiplex PCR; TCRdb stores in-frame clones only, minus some. The data show roughly 220,000 clones, more than 80% seen once. Input material: PBMCs or T cells enriched from blood (not recorded which). The receptor comes from a middle-aged woman with acute COVID-19. J is TRBJ2-7 and V is TRBV5-1; D might be TRBD2 (5 bases). CDR3 region: CASSGSSAWSSYEQYF. The CDR3 DNA follows: TGCGCCAGCTCCGGTAGTAGCGCCTGGAGCTCCTACGAGCAGTACTTC.